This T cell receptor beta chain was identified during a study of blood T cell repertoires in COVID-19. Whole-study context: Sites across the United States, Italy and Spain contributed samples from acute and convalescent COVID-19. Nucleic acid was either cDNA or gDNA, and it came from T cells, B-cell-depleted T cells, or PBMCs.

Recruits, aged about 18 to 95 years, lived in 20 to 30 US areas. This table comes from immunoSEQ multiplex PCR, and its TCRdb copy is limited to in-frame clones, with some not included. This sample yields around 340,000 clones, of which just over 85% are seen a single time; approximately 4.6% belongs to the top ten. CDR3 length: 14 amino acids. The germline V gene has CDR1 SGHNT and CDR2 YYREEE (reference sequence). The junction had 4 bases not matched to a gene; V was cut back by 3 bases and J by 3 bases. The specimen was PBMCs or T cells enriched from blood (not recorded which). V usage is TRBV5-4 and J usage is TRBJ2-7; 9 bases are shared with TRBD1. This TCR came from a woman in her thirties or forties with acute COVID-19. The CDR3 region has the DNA TGTGCCAGCAGCTCCGGACAGGGGTTCTACGAGCAGTACTTC. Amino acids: CASSSGQGFYEQYF.